What follows are 18 T cell receptor beta chains derived from one specimen sequenced in a study of early stage breast cancer tumors. Assay: immunoSEQ multiplex PCR; the TCRdb copy retains only in-frame clones and omits some. Here the sample spans 9,500 to 11,000 clones, around 70% being singletons. The sequencing sample was made of breast tumor tissue. These receptors all come from a person in their 40s with breast cancer.

This chain uses TRBV5-4 with TRBJ2-3; D remains unclear. Trimming removed 0 bases at V and 0 bases at J, with 11 bases between. Per germline, CDR1 SGHNT and CDR2 YYREEE (reference sequence). There are 16 residues in the CDR3. Here the CDR3 DNA reads TGTGCCAGCAGCTTGGAGGGCAGCGCTAGCACAGATACGCAGTATTTT. Residues: CASSLEGSASTDTQYF.

The gene calls are TRBV5-5 and TRBJ1-4; D not certain. V was cut by 0 bases and J by 5 bases, with 17 bases left in between. The CDR3 consists of 17 residues. Germline CDR1 reads SGHKS; CDR2 reads YYEKEE (reference sequence). CDR3 loop: CASSLVPQPAENEKLFF. CDR3 in DNA: TGTGCCAGCAGCTTGGTACCCCAGCCGGCCGAAAATGAAAAACTGTTTTTT.

The V call is TRBV30, the J call TRBJ1-1; tentatively, D is TRBD1 (5 bases). Germline assignment: CDR1 GTSNPN and CDR2 SVGIG (reference sequence). Trimming stripped 7 bases from V and 11 bases from J, with 23 bases between. CDR3 length: 13 residues. The CDR3: CALRRDPSSYAFF. In DNA form, the CDR3 reads TGTGCCTTGAGAAGGGACCCCTCCTCCTACGCTTTCTTT. Using reference TRBV30 and TRBJ1-1 for the parts outside the CDR3, the full variable domain is SQTIHQWPATLVQPVGSPLSLECTVEGTSNPNLYWYRQAAGRGLQLLFYSVGIGQISSEVPQNLSASRPQDRQFILSSKKLLLSDSGFYLCALRRDPSSYAFFGQGTRLTVV.

The CDR3: CASSPLAGELFF. CDR3 nucleotide sequence: TGTGCCAGCAGCCCACTGGCCGGGGAGCTGTTTTTT. The chain uses TRBV7-2 and TRBJ2-2; D uncertain. This CDR3 contains 12 residues. Germline V gene lookup returns CDR1 SGHTA and CDR2 FQGNSA. The ends were cut back, 5 bases at V and 6 bases at J, with 7 bases in the middle. The full variable domain, with the rest looked up from reference TRBV7-2 and TRBJ2-2, is GAGVSQSPSNKVTEKGKDVELRCDPISGHTALYWYRQSLGQGLEFLIYFQGNSAPDKSGLPSDRFSAERTGGSVSTLTIQRTQQEDSAVYLCASSPLAGELFFGEGSRLTVL.

Comment on this clone: Other DNA variants within this sample encode the same CDR3. This sequence joins TRBV6-1 and TRBJ2-3, with 11 nucleotides matching TRBD2. Germline CDR1 reads MNHNS; CDR2 reads SASEGT. This CDR3 comprises 15 residues. V dropped 2 bases and J dropped 4; count of bases not matched to a gene: 2. The CDR3 DNA sequence: TGTGCCAGCAGTGAATTAGCGGGAGGGCCAGATACGCAGTATTTT. Its protein product is CASSELAGGPDTQYF.

This clone was recorded a few times. The gene calls are TRBV6-6 and TRBJ2-2; D is perhaps TRBD1 (5 bases). With 5 bases removed from V and 9 bases from J, the gap between germline ends came to 10 bases. Per germline, CDR1 MNHNY and CDR2 SVGAGI (reference sequence). The CDR3 loop spans 12 amino acids. The CDR3 nucleotides are TGTGCCAGCAGTCCATCGGACAGGGAGCTGTTTTTT. This encodes CASSPSDRELFF.

J is TRBJ2-5 and V is TRBV11-2; the match to TRBD2 covers 9 bases. V lost 0 bases and J lost 0; bases outside the gene matches: 5. This CDR3 contains 17 residues. Germline V CDR1 and CDR2: SGHAT, FQNNGV. This CDR3 reads CASSLEGTSRYQETQYF. CDR3 bases: TGTGCCAGCAGCTTAGAAGGGACTAGCCGGTACCAAGAGACCCAGTACTTC. Based on the CDR3 plus reference TRBV11-2 and TRBJ2-5, the full variable domain is EAGVAQSPRYKIIEKRQSVAFWCNPISGHATLYWYQQILGQGPKLLIQFQNNGVVDDSQLPKDRFSAERLKGVDSTLKIQPAKLEDSAVYLCASSLEGTSRYQETQYFGPGTRLLVL.

This clone was seen only a few times. The chain employs TRBV5-4 and TRBJ2-1; perhaps TRBD2 as D (6 bases). CDR3 length: 17 residues. Trimming left V 4 bases short and J 7 bases short, with 24 bases between. The V gene's germline CDR1 is SGHNT and CDR2 YYREEE (reference sequence). The CDR3 protein is CASSRRLSGQSLNEQFF. The CDR3 DNA sequence: TGTGCCAGCAGCCGCCGTCTCAGCGGGCAATCCCTAAATGAGCAGTTCTTC.

The chain joins TRBV19 to TRBJ1-3; D unresolved. The CDR3 runs to 13 residues. V dropped 7 bases and J dropped 0 bases, with 7 bases sitting between them. CDR1 and CDR2 (germline): LNHDA, SQIVND (reference sequence). CDR3 DNA: TGTGCCAGTACACCCTTCTCTGGAAACACCATATATTTT. This encodes CASTPFSGNTIYF.

The J gene is TRBJ1-1, the V gene TRBV19; 9 bases map to TRBD1. V gave up 5 bases and J gave up 5 bases; unmatched junction bases: 9. Germline-derived CDR1 and CDR2 are LNHDA and SQIVND (reference sequence). The CDR3 spans 15 residues. The CDR3 sequence is CASSAYGQGSTEAFF. The CDR3 region has the DNA TGTGCCAGTAGTGCATACGGACAGGGGTCGACTGAAGCTTTCTTT.

V and J are TRBV5-1 and TRBJ2-1; D may be TRBD1 (8 bases). Germline assignment: CDR1 SGHRS and CDR2 YFSETQ. V was clipped by 0 bases and J by 8 bases, with 15 bases between them. CDR3 size: 15 residues. The CDR3 loop reads CASSLATGGGDEQFF. CDR3 nucleotide sequence: TGCGCCAGCAGCTTGGCTACAGGGGGGGGCGATGAGCAGTTCTTC.

V usage is TRBV6-5 and J usage is TRBJ1-2; 8 bases line up with TRBD1. Per germline, CDR1 MNHEY and CDR2 SVGAGI. The trim removed 6 bases at V and 0 bases at J, leaving 3 bases unmatched. The CDR3 loop spans 14 amino acids. Here the CDR3 reads CASRTGGSNYGYTF. CDR3 nucleotides: TGTGCCAGCAGAACAGGGGGGTCTAACTATGGCTACACCTTC.

J is TRBJ2-2 and V is TRBV27; 9 bases match TRBD2. Looked up from germline, CDR1 is MNHEY and CDR2 is SMNVEV (reference sequence). The CDR3 loop spans 16 amino acids. J lost 7 bases, V lost 3 bases, and 9 bases had no gene match. The CDR3 DNA is TGTGCCAGCAGTTTTTGGCTAGCGGGGCAGGGCGGGGAGCTGTTTTTT. Translation: CASSFWLAGQGGELFF.

This rearrangement joins TRBV6-1 to TRBJ1-6, with 9 bases that match TRBD1. V gave up 6 bases and J gave up 6 bases; unmatched junction bases: 0. The germline CDR1 and CDR2 sequences are MNHNS and SASEGT. The CDR3 has 13 amino acids. The CDR3 region has the DNA TGTGCCAGCAGACAGGGGGCTAATTCACCCCTCCACTTT. Protein sequence: CASRQGANSPLHF.

This sequence joins TRBV10-3 and TRBJ2-7, with D possibly being TRBD1 (5 bases). Germline CDR1 reads ENHRY; CDR2 reads SYGVKD. This CDR3 has 16 amino acids. The ends were cut back, 8 bases at V and 2 bases at J, with 22 bases in the middle. CDR3: CAIYYQPGGATYEQYF. DNA for the CDR3: TGTGCCATCTATTATCAACCCGGTGGGGCCACCTACGAGCAGTACTTC.

This clone was detected only a few times. The J gene is TRBJ2-1, the V gene TRBV9; weak D call: TRBD2 (6 bases). The V end was cut by 0 bases, the J end by 7 bases, with 14 bases between. CDR3 length equals 15 residues. Germline V CDR1 and CDR2: SGDLS, YYNGEE. The CDR3 is CASSVVFREMNEQFF. CDR3 nucleotides: TGTGCCAGCAGCGTAGTTTTCCGGGAGATGAATGAGCAGTTCTTC.

The chain couples TRBV9 to TRBJ2-1; 7 positions agree with TRBD2. The CDR3 length is 15 residues. Germline V lookup: CDR1 SGDLS, CDR2 YYNGEE. J gave up 2 bases and V 4 bases, and 6 bases lay outside the gene matches. The CDR3 here is CASSQAGPPYNEQFF. The CDR3 DNA reads as TGTGCCAGCAGCCAAGCGGGACCGCCCTACAATGAGCAGTTCTTC. The full variable domain, with the rest looked up from reference TRBV9 and TRBJ2-1, is DSGVTQTPKHLITATGQRVTLRCSPRSGDLSVYWYQQSLDQGLQFLIQYYNGEERAKGNILERFSAQQFPDLHSELNLSSLELGDSALYFCASSQAGPPYNEQFFGPGTRLTVL.

The chain links TRBV4-2 to TRBJ2-2; D uncertain. Per germline, CDR1 LGHNA and CDR2 YNFKEQ. V lost 1 base, J lost 3 bases, and 6 bases lay in between. This CDR3 spans 14 amino acids. CDR3 region: CASSQAGDTGELFF. CDR3 nucleotide sequence: TGTGCCAGCAGCCAAGCGGGCGACACCGGGGAGCTGTTTTTT.